The rows below give T cell receptor beta chains drawn from one sample of a study of blood T cell repertoires in COVID-19. The data were produced by immunoSEQ multiplex PCR, yet TCRdb's version contains in-frame clones alone and is incomplete. The data hold roughly 350,000 clones, with more than 85% observed a single time. Sequencing was done on a sample of PBMCs or T cells enriched from blood (not recorded which). These receptors were taken from a woman aged 25 to 39 who had recovered from COVID-19. Each CDR3 is given with its conserved first and last residue. Each record gives: J gene, D gene, clone size, V gene, CDR3 DNA, CDR3 protein. A D gene is named only where the DNA matches it firmly. Rows may omit the clone size; those that give it use once, few, many or a size class.

J gene: TRBJ2-2; D gene: NA; clone size: once; V gene: TRBV5-1; CDR3 DNA: TGCGCCAGCAGCTTGGGAGCCACGAACACCGGGGAGCTGTTTTTT; CDR3 protein: CASSLGATNTGELFF
J gene: TRBJ1-2; D gene: NA; clone size: NA; V gene: TRBV9; CDR3 DNA: TGTGCCAGCAGCGCGGGGGAGGGGGACTATGGCTACACCTTC; CDR3 protein: CASSAGEGDYGYTF
J gene: TRBJ2-1; D gene: NA; clone size: NA; V gene: TRBV27; CDR3 DNA: TGTGCCAGCCAAACCGGGACTTCCTCCTACAATGAGCAGTTCTTC; CDR3 protein: CASQTGTSSYNEQFF
J gene: TRBJ1-4; D gene: NA; clone size: NA; V gene: TRBV5-4; CDR3 DNA: TGTGCCAGCAGCTTGGAATCGGAACTGTTTTTT; CDR3 protein: CASSLESELFF
J gene: TRBJ2-1; D gene: TRBD1; clone size: once; V gene: TRBV29-1; CDR3 DNA: TGCAGCGTCTCCCAGCCGGGACAGGGGATTCATGAGCAGTTCTTC; CDR3 protein: CSVSQPGQGIHEQFF
J gene: TRBJ1-5; D gene: NA; clone size: few; V gene: TRBV5-1; CDR3 DNA: TGCGCCAGCAGCTCCAGCGGGGGGAGCCAGCCCCAGCATTTT; CDR3 protein: CASSSSGGSQPQHF
J gene: TRBJ2-7; D gene: TRBD1; clone size: NA; V gene: TRBV5-6; CDR3 DNA: TGTGCCAGCAGCCGGGGCGGGACAGGTAGAAGCGAGCAGTACTTC; CDR3 protein: CASSRGGTGRSEQYF
J gene: TRBJ2-3; D gene: TRBD2; clone size: NA; V gene: TRBV10-3; CDR3 DNA: TGTGCCATCAGCTCGACTAGCGGTAGCACAGATACGCAGTATTTT; CDR3 protein: CAISSTSGSTDTQYF
J gene: TRBJ2-7; D gene: NA; clone size: NA; V gene: TRBV19; CDR3 DNA: TGTGCCAGTAGTATAGTCTTTTCGTACGAGCAGTACTTC; CDR3 protein: CASSIVFSYEQYF
J gene: TRBJ2-3; D gene: NA; clone size: NA; V gene: TRBV7-9; CDR3 DNA: TGTGCCAGCAGCCCACCAGGGGCGGGCACAGATACGCAGTATTTT; CDR3 protein: CASSPPGAGTDTQYF
J gene: TRBJ2-7; D gene: TRBD1; clone size: NA; V gene: TRBV5-1; CDR3 DNA: TGCGCCAGCAGCTTTGGGGGACAGTTTAATTACGAGCAGTACTTC; CDR3 protein: CASSFGGQFNYEQYF
J gene: TRBJ2-3; D gene: TRBD2; clone size: NA; V gene: TRBV11-3; CDR3 DNA: TGTGCCAGCAGCTTAGGCTCGATCCTAGCGGGGTCAGATACGCAGTATTTT; CDR3 protein: CASSLGSILAGSDTQYF
J gene: TRBJ2-1; D gene: TRBD1; clone size: once; V gene: TRBV3-1/TRBV3-2; CDR3 DNA: TGTGCCAGCACCCTGGGACAGGGGGCCTACAATGAGCAGTTCTTC; CDR3 protein: CASTLGQGAYNEQFF
J gene: TRBJ2-1; D gene: NA; clone size: once; V gene: TRBV4-1; CDR3 DNA: TGCGCCAGCAGCCTGGGACACAACCTGAAATACAATGAGCAGTTCTTC; CDR3 protein: CASSLGHNLKYNEQFF
J gene: TRBJ2-7; D gene: TRBD2; clone size: NA; V gene: TRBV5-8; CDR3 DNA: TGTGCCAGCCGGAATCCGGGACGGGGGGTCTCCTACGAGCAGTACTTC; CDR3 protein: CASRNPGRGVSYEQYF
J gene: TRBJ2-6; D gene: NA; clone size: NA; V gene: TRBV4-3; CDR3 DNA: TGCGCCAGCAGCCCAGACAGGCCATCGGGGGCCAACGTCCTGACTTTC; CDR3 protein: CASSPDRPSGANVLTF
J gene: TRBJ1-4; D gene: NA; clone size: NA; V gene: TRBV21-1; CDR3 DNA: TGTGCCAGCAGCCACGGCCTGGGGCCGGAGTGGGTGTGTGAAAAACTGTTTTTT; CDR3 protein: CASSHGLGPEWVCEKLFF
J gene: TRBJ2-2; D gene: TRBD2; clone size: NA; V gene: TRBV7-3; CDR3 DNA: TGTGCCAGCAGCCGGACTAGCGGGAGCGGCACCGGGGAGCTGTTTTTT; CDR3 protein: CASSRTSGSGTGELFF
J gene: TRBJ2-1; D gene: NA; clone size: NA; V gene: TRBV7-3; CDR3 DNA: TGTGCCAGCAGCGCCCCTGGGCTCTCCTACAATGAGCAGTTCTTC; CDR3 protein: CASSAPGLSYNEQFF
J gene: TRBJ2-5; D gene: NA; clone size: NA; V gene: TRBV7-9; CDR3 DNA: TGTGCCAGCAGCTCCGACTGGAAAGAGACCCAGTACTTC; CDR3 protein: CASSSDWKETQYF
J gene: TRBJ2-2; D gene: NA; clone size: NA; V gene: TRBV9; CDR3 DNA: TGTGCCAGCAGCGTAATGCGGCTAACCGGGGAGCTGTTTTTT; CDR3 protein: CASSVMRLTGELFF
J gene: TRBJ1-2; D gene: TRBD1; clone size: NA; V gene: TRBV5-6; CDR3 DNA: TGTGCCAGCAGCTTGGGCCGCAGGGGGCGCACGGACTATGGCTACACCTTC; CDR3 protein: CASSLGRRGRTDYGYTF
J gene: TRBJ1-6; D gene: TRBD1; clone size: NA; V gene: TRBV9; CDR3 DNA: TGTGCCAGCAGCACGACAGGGGATTCCTATAATTCACCCCTCCACTTT; CDR3 protein: CASSTTGDSYNSPLHF
J gene: TRBJ2-1; D gene: TRBD1; clone size: NA; V gene: TRBV11-2; CDR3 DNA: TGTGCCAGCAGCTTCGGGACAGGGCTTGTTAATGAGCAGTTCTTC; CDR3 protein: CASSFGTGLVNEQFF
J gene: TRBJ1-2; D gene: NA; clone size: NA; V gene: TRBV6-5; CDR3 DNA: TGTGCCAGCAGTTACGGGCAGGGGAAAAACTATGGCTACACCTTC; CDR3 protein: CASSYGQGKNYGYTF
J gene: TRBJ1-1; D gene: TRBD1; clone size: NA; V gene: TRBV15; CDR3 DNA: TGTGCCACCAGCACCCGGACGGGACAGGGAGGCTTGAACACTGAAGCTTTCTTT; CDR3 protein: CATSTRTGQGGLNTEAFF
J gene: TRBJ2-7; D gene: TRBD2; clone size: NA; V gene: TRBV6-5; CDR3 DNA: TGTGCCAGCACTACGAGCGGGGGGGGATCCGAGCAGTACTTC; CDR3 protein: CASTTSGGGSEQYF
J gene: TRBJ2-7; D gene: NA; clone size: NA; V gene: TRBV7-9; CDR3 DNA: TGTGCCAGCAGCTCCCTGTCCCGGGACACTTACGAGCAGTACTTC; CDR3 protein: CASSSLSRDTYEQYF
J gene: TRBJ2-2; D gene: TRBD2; clone size: NA; V gene: TRBV7-2; CDR3 DNA: TGTGCCAGCAGCTATAGCGGGACGAACACCGGGGAGCTGTTTTTT; CDR3 protein: CASSYSGTNTGELFF
J gene: TRBJ1-1; D gene: TRBD1; clone size: NA; V gene: TRBV19; CDR3 DNA: TGTGCCAGTAGTATAAGGAGGGGACAGGGGAGCACTGAAGCTTTCTTT; CDR3 protein: CASSIRRGQGSTEAFF
J gene: TRBJ2-3; D gene: NA; clone size: NA; V gene: TRBV28; CDR3 DNA: TGTGCCAGCAGTTTAATGCCCGAGGCGCAGTATTTT; CDR3 protein: CASSLMPEAQYF
J gene: TRBJ1-2; D gene: NA; clone size: NA; V gene: TRBV29-1; CDR3 DNA: TGCAGCGCTTCGGACACTCGCCATGACTACACCTTC; CDR3 protein: CSASDTRHDYTF
J gene: TRBJ1-4; D gene: TRBD1; clone size: NA; V gene: TRBV19; CDR3 DNA: TGTGCCAGTAGTATGAAGTCCCCAGGGGGAGAGGAAAAACTGTTTTTT; CDR3 protein: CASSMKSPGGEEKLFF
J gene: TRBJ1-1; D gene: NA; clone size: NA; V gene: TRBV11-3; CDR3 DNA: TGTGCCAGCAGCTTTTCATCGAACACTGAAGCTTTCTTT; CDR3 protein: CASSFSSNTEAFF
J gene: TRBJ2-7; D gene: TRBD1; clone size: once; V gene: TRBV7-9; CDR3 DNA: TGTGCCATCGATCCTCGGGACAGGGACTACGAGCAGTACTTC; CDR3 protein: CAIDPRDRDYEQYF
J gene: TRBJ1-2; D gene: TRBD1; clone size: NA; V gene: TRBV28; CDR3 DNA: TGTGCCAGCAGTTTTACAGGGGAACTCTATGGCTACACCTTC; CDR3 protein: CASSFTGELYGYTF
J gene: TRBJ2-7; D gene: TRBD1; clone size: NA; V gene: TRBV11-3; CDR3 DNA: TGTGCCAGCAGCTTAGATACGCAGGGGGCCTACGAGCAGTACTTC; CDR3 protein: CASSLDTQGAYEQYF
J gene: TRBJ1-6; D gene: NA; clone size: NA; V gene: TRBV4-2; CDR3 DNA: TGTGCCAGCAGCCAAGATTGGGGCAGGGCTGGTAGTAGTCCACCCCTCCACTTT; CDR3 protein: CASSQDWGRAGSSPPLHF
J gene: TRBJ2-1; D gene: TRBD2; clone size: NA; V gene: TRBV27; CDR3 DNA: TGTGCCAGCAGTTTCTGGGGACTAGCGGGGGGTTATGAGCAGTTCTTC; CDR3 protein: CASSFWGLAGGYEQFF